This T cell receptor (beta chain) stems from a study of blood T cell repertoires in COVID-19. Overall study: Symptom resolution, clearance, or two negative PCRs marked the recovered donors of Cohort 3. T cells, B-cell-depleted T cells, or PBMCs supplied cDNA or gDNA.

Clones were read by immunoSEQ multiplex PCR, and TCRdb kept only the in-frame ones, dropping some. The table shows a few hundred thousand clones, with around 87% occurring only once. Trimming removed 4 bases from V and 5 bases from J; junction bases left unmatched: 4. Germline V gene lookup returns CDR1 MGHRA and CDR2 YSYEKL. There are 14 residues in the CDR3. J is TRBJ2-2 and V is TRBV4-1, with 7 bases aligning to TRBD1. The TCR originated in a man aged 35-49 years in a cohort exposed to, infected with or recovered from COVID-19 (not recorded which). Input material: PBMCs or T cells enriched from blood (not recorded which). The CDR3 protein is CASSPGTETGELFF. In nucleotides, the CDR3 is TGCGCCAGCAGCCCCGGGACAGAAACCGGGGAGCTGTTTTTT.